This paragraph covers one T cell receptor beta chain sequence. As yet, its antigen is unknown. The table came from immunoSEQ multiplex PCR; TCRdb's copy has only in-frame clones and leaves some out. The sample has about 100,000 clones; around 90% are singletons. This entry comes from a study of T cell responses to AZD1222 COVID-19 vaccine. Overall study context: Samples with a second dose at about 4 or about 12 weeks were pooled together. Findings and caveats of the study: Spike as a whole was targeted by vaccine-associated CD4 TCRs, dominant at 160-218 and 743-854. Variant regions that are unmutated are reportedly the target of nearly half of spike-specific TCRs.

Germline lookup yields CDR1 SGHRS and CDR2 YFSETQ. The CDR3 is made up of 15 amino acids. With 1 base removed from V and 6 bases from J, the gap between germline ends came to 14 bases. The TCR originated in an adult in good health. The sample in question was peripheral blood, obtained on day 0 of AZD1222 vaccination. The chain links TRBV5-1 to TRBJ2-1; D is possibly TRBD2 (6 bases). CDR3 DNA: TGCGCCAGCAGCTTGTCCGGGAGCGCGAGCAATGAGCAGTTCTTC. It codes for CASSLSGSASNEQFF.